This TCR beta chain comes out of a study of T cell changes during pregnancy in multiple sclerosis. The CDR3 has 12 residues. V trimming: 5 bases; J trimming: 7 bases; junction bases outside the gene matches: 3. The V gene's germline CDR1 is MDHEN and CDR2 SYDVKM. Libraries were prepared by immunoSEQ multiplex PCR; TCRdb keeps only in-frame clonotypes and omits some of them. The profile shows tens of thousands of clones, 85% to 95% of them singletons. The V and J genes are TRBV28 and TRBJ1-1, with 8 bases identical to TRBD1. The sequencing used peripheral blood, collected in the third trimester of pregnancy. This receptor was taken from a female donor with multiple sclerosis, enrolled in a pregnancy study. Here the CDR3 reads CASSGQGIEAFF. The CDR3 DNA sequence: TGTGCCAGCAGTGGACAGGGTATTGAAGCTTTCTTT.